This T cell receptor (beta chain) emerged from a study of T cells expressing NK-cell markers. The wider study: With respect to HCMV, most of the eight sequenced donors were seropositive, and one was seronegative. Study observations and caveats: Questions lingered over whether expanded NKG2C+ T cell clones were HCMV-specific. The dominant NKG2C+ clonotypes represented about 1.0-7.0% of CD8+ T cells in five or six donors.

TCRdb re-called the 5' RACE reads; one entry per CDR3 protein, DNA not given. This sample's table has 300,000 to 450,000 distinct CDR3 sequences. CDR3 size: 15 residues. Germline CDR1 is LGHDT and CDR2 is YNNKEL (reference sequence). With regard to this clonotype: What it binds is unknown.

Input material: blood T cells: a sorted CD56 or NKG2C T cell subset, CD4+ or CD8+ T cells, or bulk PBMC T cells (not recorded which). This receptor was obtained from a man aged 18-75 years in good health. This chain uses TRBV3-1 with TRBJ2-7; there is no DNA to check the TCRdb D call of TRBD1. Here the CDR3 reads CASSQDLRTAYEQYF.